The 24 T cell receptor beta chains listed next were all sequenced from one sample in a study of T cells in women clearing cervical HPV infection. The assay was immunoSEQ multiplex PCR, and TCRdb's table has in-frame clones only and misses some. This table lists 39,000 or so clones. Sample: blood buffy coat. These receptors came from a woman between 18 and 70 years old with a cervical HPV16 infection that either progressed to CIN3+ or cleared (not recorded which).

The sequenced CDR3 bases are TGTGCCAGCAGGAGCCTAGCGGGAAACGAG. The encoded protein is CASRSLAGNE. The entire CDR3 protein reads CASRSLAGNEQYF. This chain uses TRBV27 with TRBJ2-7, with 9 nucleotides matching TRBD2. The read ends 3 residues shy of where the CDR3 ends; the end is completed using the germline J gene. CDR1 and CDR2 (germline): MNHEY, SMNVEV (reference sequence). The CDR3 totals 13 residues. Trimming at V came to 6 bases and at J to 5 bases, leaving 5 bases not matched to a gene.

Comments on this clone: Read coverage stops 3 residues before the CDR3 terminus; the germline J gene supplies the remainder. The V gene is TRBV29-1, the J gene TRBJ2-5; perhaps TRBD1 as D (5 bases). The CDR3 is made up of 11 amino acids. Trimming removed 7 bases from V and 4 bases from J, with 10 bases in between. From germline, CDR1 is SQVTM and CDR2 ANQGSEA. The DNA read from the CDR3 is TGCAGCGGTAGACAGAGAGAGACC. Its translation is CSGRQRET. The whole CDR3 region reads CSGRQRETQYF. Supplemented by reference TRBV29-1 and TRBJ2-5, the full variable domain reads SAVISQKPSRDICQRGTSLTIQCQVDSQVTMMFWYRQQPGQSLTLIATANQGSEATYESGFVIDKFPISRPNLTFSTLTVSNMSPEDSSIYLCSGRQRETQYFGPGTRLLVL.

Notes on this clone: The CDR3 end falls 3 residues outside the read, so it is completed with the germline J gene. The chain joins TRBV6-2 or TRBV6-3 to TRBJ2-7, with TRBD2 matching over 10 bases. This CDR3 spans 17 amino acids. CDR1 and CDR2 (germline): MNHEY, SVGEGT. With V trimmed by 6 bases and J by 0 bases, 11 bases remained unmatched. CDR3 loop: CASRPLTAGGISYEQYF. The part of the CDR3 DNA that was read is TGTGCCAGCAGGCCCCTGACAGCGGGAGGGATCTCCTACGAG.

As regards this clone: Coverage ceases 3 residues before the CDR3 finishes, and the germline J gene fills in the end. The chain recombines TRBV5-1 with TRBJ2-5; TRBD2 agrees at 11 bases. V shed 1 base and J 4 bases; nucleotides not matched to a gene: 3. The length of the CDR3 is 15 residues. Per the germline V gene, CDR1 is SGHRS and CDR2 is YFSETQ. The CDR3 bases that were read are TGCGCCAGCAGCTTGACTAGCGGGGGCTCAGAGACC. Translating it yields CASSLTSGGSET. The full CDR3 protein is CASSLTSGGSETQYF.

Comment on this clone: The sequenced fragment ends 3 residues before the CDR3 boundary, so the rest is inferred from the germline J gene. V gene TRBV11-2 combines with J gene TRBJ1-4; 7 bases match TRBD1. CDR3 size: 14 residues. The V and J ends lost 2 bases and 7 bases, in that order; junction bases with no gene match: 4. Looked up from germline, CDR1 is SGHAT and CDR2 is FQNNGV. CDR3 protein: CASSLSGGAEKLFF. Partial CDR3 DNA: TGTGCCAGCAGCTTATCAGGGGGAGCTGAAAAA.

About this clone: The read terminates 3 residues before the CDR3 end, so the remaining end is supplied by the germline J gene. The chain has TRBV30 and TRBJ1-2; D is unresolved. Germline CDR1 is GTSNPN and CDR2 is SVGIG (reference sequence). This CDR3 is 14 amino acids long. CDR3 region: CAWSATSGSDTYTF. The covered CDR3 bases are TGTGCCTGGAGTGCGACTAGCGGGAGTGATACC. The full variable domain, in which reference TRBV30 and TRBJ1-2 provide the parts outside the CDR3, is SQTIHQWPATLVQPVGSPLSLECTVEGTSNPNLYWYRQAAGRGLQLLFYSVGIGQISSEVPQNLSASRPQDRQFILSSKKLLLSDSGFYLCAWSATSGSDTYTFGSGTRLTVV.

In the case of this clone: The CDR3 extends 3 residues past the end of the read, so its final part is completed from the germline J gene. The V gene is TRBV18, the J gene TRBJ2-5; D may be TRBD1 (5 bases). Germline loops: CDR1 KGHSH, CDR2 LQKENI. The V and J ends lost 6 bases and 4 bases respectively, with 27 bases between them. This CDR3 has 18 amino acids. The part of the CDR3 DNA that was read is TGTGCCAGCTCGCCTACAGGCCGTTCAGGGATTTATGGAGAGACC. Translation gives CASSPTGRSGIYGET. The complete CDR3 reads CASSPTGRSGIYGETQYF.

The CDR3 DNA, read in part, is TGTGCCAGTAGTATCGACAGGGACTACGAG. This encodes CASSIDRDYE. The whole CDR3 region reads CASSIDRDYEQYF. V and J are TRBV19 and TRBJ2-7, with 7 positions matching TRBD1. Read sequence stops 3 residues before the CDR3 end, and the germline J gene provides the missing end. Germline CDR1 is LNHDA and CDR2 is SQIVND (reference sequence). J gave up 3 bases and V 3 bases, and 2 bases lay outside the gene matches. This CDR3 has 13 residues.

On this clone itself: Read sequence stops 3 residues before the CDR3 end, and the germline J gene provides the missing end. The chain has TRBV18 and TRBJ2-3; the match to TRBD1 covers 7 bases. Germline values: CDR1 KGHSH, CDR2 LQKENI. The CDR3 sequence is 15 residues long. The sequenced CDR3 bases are TGTGCCAGCTCACCGATTGGACAGGCCGGGGAGACG. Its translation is CASSPIGQAGET. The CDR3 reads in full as CASSPIGQAGETQYF.

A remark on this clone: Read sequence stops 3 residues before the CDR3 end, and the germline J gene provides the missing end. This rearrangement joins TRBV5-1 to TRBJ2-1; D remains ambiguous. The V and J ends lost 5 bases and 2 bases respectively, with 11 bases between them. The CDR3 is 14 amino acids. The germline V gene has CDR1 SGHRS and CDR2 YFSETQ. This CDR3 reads CASSPQLPYNEQFF. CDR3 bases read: TGCGCCAGCAGTCCACAGCTACCCTACAATGAG.

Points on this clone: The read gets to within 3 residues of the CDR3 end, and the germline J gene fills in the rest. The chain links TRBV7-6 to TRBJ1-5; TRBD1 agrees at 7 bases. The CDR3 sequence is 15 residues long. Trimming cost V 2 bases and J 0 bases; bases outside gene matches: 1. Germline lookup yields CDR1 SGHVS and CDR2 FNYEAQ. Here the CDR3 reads CASSLTGDSNQPQHF. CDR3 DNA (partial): TGTGCCAGCAGCTTAACAGGGGATAGCAATCAGCCC.

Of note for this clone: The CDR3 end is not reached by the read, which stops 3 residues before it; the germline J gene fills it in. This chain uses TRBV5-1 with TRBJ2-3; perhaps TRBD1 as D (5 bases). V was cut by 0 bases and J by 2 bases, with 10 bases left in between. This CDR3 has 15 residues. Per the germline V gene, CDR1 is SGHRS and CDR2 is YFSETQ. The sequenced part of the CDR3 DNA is TGCGCCAGCAGCTTGGATCCAGGGTCCACAGATACG. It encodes CASSLDPGSTDT. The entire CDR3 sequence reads CASSLDPGSTDTQYF.

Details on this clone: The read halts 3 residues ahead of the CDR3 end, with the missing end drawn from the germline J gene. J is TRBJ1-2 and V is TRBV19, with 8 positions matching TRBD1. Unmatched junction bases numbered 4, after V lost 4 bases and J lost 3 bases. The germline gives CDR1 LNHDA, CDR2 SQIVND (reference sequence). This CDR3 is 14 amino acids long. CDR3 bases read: TGTGCCAGTAGTAAAACAGGGGGGGACTATGGC. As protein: CASSKTGGDYG. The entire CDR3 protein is CASSKTGGDYGYTF.

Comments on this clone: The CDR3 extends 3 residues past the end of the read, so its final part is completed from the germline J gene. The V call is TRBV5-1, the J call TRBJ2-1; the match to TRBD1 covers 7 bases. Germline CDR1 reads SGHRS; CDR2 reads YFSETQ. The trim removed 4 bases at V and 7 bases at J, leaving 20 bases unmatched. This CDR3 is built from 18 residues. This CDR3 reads CASSPSFPGQTGINEQFF. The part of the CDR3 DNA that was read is TGCGCCAGCAGCCCTTCTTTTCCGGGACAGACAGGAATTAATGAG.

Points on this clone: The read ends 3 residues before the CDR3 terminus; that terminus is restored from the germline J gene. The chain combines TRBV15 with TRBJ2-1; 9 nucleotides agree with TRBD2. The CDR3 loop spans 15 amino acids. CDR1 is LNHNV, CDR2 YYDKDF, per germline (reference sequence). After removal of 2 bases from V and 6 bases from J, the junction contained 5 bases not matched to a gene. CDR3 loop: CATSRRFSGSNEQFF. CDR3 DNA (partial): TGTGCCACCAGCAGACGGTTTAGCGGGAGCAATGAG.

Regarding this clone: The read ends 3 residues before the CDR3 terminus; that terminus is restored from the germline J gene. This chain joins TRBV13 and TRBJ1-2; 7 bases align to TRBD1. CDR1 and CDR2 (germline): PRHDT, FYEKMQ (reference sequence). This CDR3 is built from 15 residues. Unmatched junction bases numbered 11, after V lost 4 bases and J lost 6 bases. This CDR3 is CASSSTGTAFDGYTF. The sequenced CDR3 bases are TGTGCCAGCAGCTCCACCGGGACAGCGTTTGATGGC.

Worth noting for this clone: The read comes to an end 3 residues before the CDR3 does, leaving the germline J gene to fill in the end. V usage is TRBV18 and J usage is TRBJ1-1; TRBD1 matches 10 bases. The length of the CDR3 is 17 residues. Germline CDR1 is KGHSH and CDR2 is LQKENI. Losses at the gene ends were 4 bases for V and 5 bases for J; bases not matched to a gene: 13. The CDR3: CASSLRDRGHRGTEAFF. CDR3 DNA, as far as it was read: TGTGCCAGCTCACTCCGGGACAGGGGCCACCGTGGGACTGAA.

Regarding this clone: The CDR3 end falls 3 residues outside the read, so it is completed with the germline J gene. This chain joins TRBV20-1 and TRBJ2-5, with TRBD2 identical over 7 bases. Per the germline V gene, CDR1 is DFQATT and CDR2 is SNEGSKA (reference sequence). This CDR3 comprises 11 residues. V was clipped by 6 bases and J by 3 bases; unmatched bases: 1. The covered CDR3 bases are TGCAGTGCCGGGGGGAAAGAGACC. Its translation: CSAGGKET. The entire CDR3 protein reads CSAGGKETQYF.

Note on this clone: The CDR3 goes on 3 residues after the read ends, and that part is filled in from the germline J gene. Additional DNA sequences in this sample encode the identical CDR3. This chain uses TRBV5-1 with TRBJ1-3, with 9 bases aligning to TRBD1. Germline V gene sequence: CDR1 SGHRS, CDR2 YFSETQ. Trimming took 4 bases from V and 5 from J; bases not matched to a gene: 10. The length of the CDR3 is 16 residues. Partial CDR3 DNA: TGCGCCAGCAGCGAACAGACCGGGACAGGGAGAAACACC. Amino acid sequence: CASSEQTGTGRNT. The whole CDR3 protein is CASSEQTGTGRNTIYF.

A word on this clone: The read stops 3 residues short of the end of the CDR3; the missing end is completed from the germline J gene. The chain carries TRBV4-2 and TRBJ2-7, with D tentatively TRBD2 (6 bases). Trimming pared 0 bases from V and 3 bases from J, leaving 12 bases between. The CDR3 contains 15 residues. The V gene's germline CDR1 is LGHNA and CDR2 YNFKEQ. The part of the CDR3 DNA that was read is TGTGCCAGCAGCCAAGAGGCGGGGCAAGTCTACGAG. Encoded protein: CASSQEAGQVYE. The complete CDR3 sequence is CASSQEAGQVYEQYF.

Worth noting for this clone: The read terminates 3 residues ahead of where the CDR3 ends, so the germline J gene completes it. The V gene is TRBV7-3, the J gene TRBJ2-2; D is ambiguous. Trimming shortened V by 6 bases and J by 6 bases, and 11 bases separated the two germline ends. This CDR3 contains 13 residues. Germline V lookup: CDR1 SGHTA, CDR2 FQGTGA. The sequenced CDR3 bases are TGTGCCAGCAGGGCAGCTGGGCCCGGGGAG. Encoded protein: CASRAAGPGE. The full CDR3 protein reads CASRAAGPGELFF.

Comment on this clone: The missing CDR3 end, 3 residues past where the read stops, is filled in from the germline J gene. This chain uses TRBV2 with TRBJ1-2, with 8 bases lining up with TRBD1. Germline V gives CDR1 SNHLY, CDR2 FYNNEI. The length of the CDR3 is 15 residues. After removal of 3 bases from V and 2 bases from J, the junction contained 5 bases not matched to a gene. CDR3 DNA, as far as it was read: TGTGCCAGCAGTGAGTTTCGACAGGGGAACTATGGC. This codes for CASSEFRQGNYG. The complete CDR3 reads CASSEFRQGNYGYTF.

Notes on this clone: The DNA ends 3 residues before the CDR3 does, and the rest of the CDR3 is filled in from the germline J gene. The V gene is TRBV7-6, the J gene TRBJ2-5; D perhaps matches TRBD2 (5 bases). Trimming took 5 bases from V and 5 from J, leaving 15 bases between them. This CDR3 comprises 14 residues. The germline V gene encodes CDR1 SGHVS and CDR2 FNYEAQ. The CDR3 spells CASSPDTGGETQYF. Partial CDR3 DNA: TGTGCCAGCAGCCCCGACACGGGCGGGGAGACC.

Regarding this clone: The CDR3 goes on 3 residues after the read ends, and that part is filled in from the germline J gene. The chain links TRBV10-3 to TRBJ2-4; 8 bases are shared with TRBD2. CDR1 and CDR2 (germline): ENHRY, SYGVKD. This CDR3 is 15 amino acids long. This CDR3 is CAISGTSGPQETQYF. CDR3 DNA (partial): TGTGCCATCAGTGGTACTAGCGGACCTCAAGAGACT.